Below are 19 T cell receptor beta chains sequenced from a single sample in a study of CD8 T cells in ankylosing spondylitis. TCRdb fed the 5' RACE reads into MiXCR, producing one record per CDR3 protein. There are 250,000 or so distinct CDR3 sequences in the sample; around 25% occur only once, and more than 0.6% lies in the top ten. The material sequenced was blood, either unsorted or a sorted T cell fraction (not recorded which). The source is a male donor with ankylosing spondylitis or in good health (not recorded which).

This rearrangement joins TRBV20-1 to TRBJ1-5; 10 bases match TRBD1. CDR1 and CDR2 from the germline V gene are DFQATT and SNEGSKA (reference sequence). This CDR3 region has 14 residues. The junction had 8 bases not matched to a gene; V was cut back by 6 bases and J by 6 bases. CDR3 loop: CSARTGGSRQPQHF. The CDR3 DNA reads as TGCAGTGCCAGGACAGGGGGGTCACGTCAGCCCCAGCATTTT.

In its sample, this clonotype was seen many times. The chain uses TRBV5-1 and TRBJ2-3; the D is unclear. V dropped 0 bases and J dropped 2 bases, with 10 bases sitting between them. The CDR3 spans 15 residues. The germline CDR1 and CDR2 sequences are SGHRS and YFSETQ. The DNA for the CDR3 is TGCGCCAGCAGCTTGGTAGCATATAACACAGATACGCAGTATTTT. Its protein product is CASSLVAYNTDTQYF.

The sample holds a few counts of this clonotype. The rearrangement links TRBV12-3 or TRBV12-4 to TRBJ1-5; D gene ambiguous. The CDR3 runs to 14 residues. Trimming pared 6 bases from V and 0 bases from J, leaving 9 bases between. The CDR3 region has the DNA TGTGCCAGCAGCCGCGCCCGTAGCAATCAGCCCCAGCATTTT. Translated: CASSRARSNQPQHF.

This chain links TRBV20-1 with TRBJ2-1, with a weak D call TRBD2 (6 bases). The length of the CDR3 is 15 residues. Germline V gene data show CDR1 as DFQATT and CDR2 as SNEGSKA (reference sequence). Trimming left V 1 base short and J 0 bases short, with 10 bases between. DNA for the CDR3: TGCAGTGCTAGAGTGGCGGGGACCTCCTACAATGAGCAGTTCTTC. As protein: CSARVAGTSYNEQFF.

This clonotype has ten or more counts. The genes are TRBV20-1 and TRBJ2-1; D unclear. The ends were cut back, 1 base at V and 2 bases at J, with 12 bases in the middle. The germline V gene has CDR1 DFQATT and CDR2 SNEGSKA (reference sequence). The CDR3 covers 15 residues. This chain's CDR3 is CSARGADLPYNEQFF. The CDR3 DNA follows: TGCAGTGCTAGAGGGGCGGACCTCCCCTACAATGAGCAGTTCTTC.

The V call is TRBV7-3, the J call TRBJ2-1; perhaps D is TRBD1 or TRBD2 (5 bases each). Per germline, CDR1 SGHTA and CDR2 FQGTGA. V was pared by 5 bases and J by 1 base, with 12 bases between. The CDR3 length is 15 residues. CDR3 protein: CASSVSGQSYNEQFF. Here the CDR3 DNA reads TGTGCCAGCAGCGTGTCGGGGCAATCCTACAATGAGCAGTTCTTC.

There are many counts of this clonotype. V is TRBV12-3 or TRBV12-4 and J is TRBJ2-1; D might be TRBD2 (6 bases). Trimming removed 6 bases from V and 15 bases from J, with 24 bases in between. This CDR3 comprises 14 residues. In DNA form, the CDR3 reads TGTGCCAGCAGCCGCGGGCCTAGCGTCCCCCCGGGGTTCTTC. Protein product: CASSRGPSVPPGFF.

This clonotype appeared many times. V gene TRBV5-6 combines with J gene TRBJ2-7; 9 bases line up with TRBD1. The germline CDR1 and CDR2 sequences are SGHDT and YYEEEE. The V and J ends lost 4 bases and 5 bases, in that order; junction bases with no gene match: 7. The CDR3 spans 14 residues. CDR3 nucleotide sequence: TGTGCCAGCAGCCCGGACAGGGGATTCCACGAGCAGTACTTC. The encoded protein is CASSPDRGFHEQYF.

This clonotype showed up many times. The chain combines TRBV10-1 with TRBJ2-3, with TRBD1 identical over 9 bases. The germline CDR1 and CDR2 sequences are WNHNN and SYGVQD (reference sequence). The CDR3 spans 14 residues. Trimming cost V 5 bases and J 5 bases; bases outside gene matches: 5. The DNA of the CDR3 is TGCGCCAGCAGTAGGACAGGGGACATAGATACGCAGTATTTT. As protein: CASSRTGDIDTQYF.

This clonotype was found a few times. This sequence joins TRBV20-1 and TRBJ2-2; maybe TRBD1 (5 bases). Trimming removed 7 bases at V and 7 bases at J, with 19 bases between. The germline CDR1 and CDR2 sequences are DFQATT and SNEGSKA (reference sequence). The CDR3 extends over 14 amino acids. The CDR3 is CSVPWGGGFGELFF. The CDR3 nucleotides are TGCAGTGTCCCCTGGGGCGGTGGTTTCGGGGAGCTGTTTTTT.

This clonotype was seen only a few times. The chain combines TRBV20-1 with TRBJ2-7; D might be TRBD2 (6 bases). Germline-derived CDR1 and CDR2 are DFQATT and SNEGSKA (reference sequence). Trimming pared 6 bases from V and 4 bases from J, leaving 25 bases between. CDR3 length: 16 amino acids. The CDR3 nucleotides read TGCAGTGCCTCCCGGCGGGGCCATACTGATTCATACGAGCAGTACTTC. The encoded protein is CSASRRGHTDSYEQYF.

In its sample, this clonotype was seen a few times. J is TRBJ2-1 and V is TRBV20-1, with TRBD2 identical over 8 bases. The CDR3 is made up of 16 amino acids. The germline V gene encodes CDR1 DFQATT and CDR2 SNEGSKA (reference sequence). With 3 bases clipped from V and 5 bases from J, the junction kept 12 bases outside the gene matches. The CDR3 spells CSASGGAGNSNNEQFF. The DNA of the CDR3 is TGCAGTGCTAGCGGGGGGGCCGGCAACAGCAACAATGAGCAGTTCTTC.

The chain couples TRBV12-3 or TRBV12-4 to TRBJ2-7; 11 bases line up with TRBD1. This CDR3 is 15 amino acids long. The trim removed 3 bases at V and 2 bases at J, leaving 3 bases unmatched. CDR3 amino acids: CASSLRGQGAYEQYF. As DNA, the CDR3 is TGTGCCAGCAGTTTGAGGGGACAGGGGGCCTACGAGCAGTACTTC.

This clonotype was counted ten times or more. The chain links TRBV12-3 or TRBV12-4 to TRBJ2-7; tentatively, D is TRBD2 (5 bases). The V end was cut by 5 bases, the J end by 3 bases, with 8 bases between. This CDR3 is 12 amino acids long. CDR3 region: CASSTDYYEQYF. The DNA for the CDR3 is TGTGCCAGCAGTACAGACTACTACGAGCAGTACTTC.

The rearrangement joins TRBV6-4 to TRBJ2-3; D possibly corresponds to TRBD2 (6 bases). CDR3 length equals 19 residues. V dropped 10 bases and J dropped 0 bases, with 29 bases sitting between them. CDR1 and CDR2 (germline): MRHNA, SNTAGT. Written as DNA, the CDR3 is TGTGCCATCAGACGAACTGCCGGTGGTCGCGCGGGGAGCACAGATACGCAGTATTTT. This codes for CAIRRTAGGRAGSTDTQYF.

This chain joins TRBV5-6 and TRBJ2-2; no firm D call. CDR3 length equals 12 residues. V gave up 3 bases and J gave up 5 bases, with 5 bases separating them. Germline-derived CDR1 and CDR2 are SGHDT and YYEEEE. CDR3 in DNA: TGTGCCAGCAGCTGGTGGACCGGGGAGCTGTTTTTT. The encoded protein is CASSWWTGELFF.

The sample holds many counts of this clonotype. The J gene is TRBJ2-3, the V gene TRBV25-1, with 10 bases aligning to TRBD2. The CDR3 loop spans 15 amino acids. Germline values: CDR1 MGHDK, CDR2 SYGVNS. The trim removed 4 bases at V and 2 bases at J, leaving 3 bases unmatched. Here the CDR3 reads CASSGTSGPTDTQYF. The CDR3 bases are TGTGCCAGCAGTGGGACTAGCGGACCCACAGATACGCAGTATTTT.

The V and J genes are TRBV20-1 and TRBJ2-7; no reliable D call. Germline values: CDR1 DFQATT, CDR2 SNEGSKA (reference sequence). There are 13 residues in the CDR3. The V end was cut by 4 bases, the J end by 5 bases, with 15 bases between. For the CDR3, the DNA is TGCAGTGCTACCCTCCCCTTCCTGGACGAGCAGTACTTC. It translates to CSATLPFLDEQYF.

This clonotype was observed a few times. The V gene is TRBV29-1, the J gene TRBJ2-5; a possible D gene is TRBD2 (6 bases). V was trimmed by 3 bases and J by 5 bases, leaving 7 bases between them. Per germline, CDR1 SQVTM and CDR2 ANQGSEA. This CDR3 has 11 residues. The CDR3 is CSVESGETQYF. CDR3 DNA sequence: TGCAGCGTTGAGAGCGGGGAGACCCAGTACTTC.